What follows is one TCR beta chain and its context. Its antigen is unidentified. The data were taken from a study of siplizumab effects on memory and regulatory T cells. Produced via immunoSEQ multiplex PCR; TCRdb's table is partial and in-frame only. The sample has approximately 92,000 clones, roughly 94% seen once; the top ten hold approximately 1.4%. The CDR3 runs to 15 residues. Trimming left V 3 bases short and J 1 base short, with 10 bases between. CDR1 is MDHEN, CDR2 SYDVKM, per germline. Notes on the study in general: Naive T cells were seen as more diverse than memory cells and as major alloresponse contributors. In roughly 75-96% of proliferating CD4+ or CD8+ clones, a naive or memory phenotype could not be assigned.

The chain recombines TRBV28 with TRBJ1-5; the D is unclear. The sample was non-Treg CD4+ T cells sorted from blood. The receptor's source is a human donor in good health. The CDR3 nucleotides are TGTGCCAGCAGTTTGCGGGGAGGGAGCAATCAGCCCCAGCATTTT. Encoded protein: CASSLRGGSNQPQHF.